Below, 29 T cell receptor beta chains from the same sample are listed, as sequenced in a study of T cell responses to AZD1222 COVID-19 vaccine. Method: immunoSEQ multiplex PCR; TCRdb's copy keeps in-frame clones and lacks some. The data contain just over 150,000 clones, more than 75% of them singletons. The sequences come from peripheral blood, collected 28 days after the second AZD1222 dose. The receptors originated from an adult who received the AZD1222 COVID-19 vaccine.

This chain links TRBV5-4 with TRBJ2-5; 10 nucleotides agree with TRBD1. Trimming removed 0 bases from V and 7 bases from J; junction bases left unmatched: 6. Germline lookup yields CDR1 SGHNT and CDR2 YYREEE (reference sequence). CDR3 length equals 15 residues. This chain's CDR3 is CASSLAGTGAGTQYF. The CDR3 region has the DNA TGTGCCAGCAGCTTGGCCGGGACAGGGGCGGGGACCCAGTACTTC.

The chain joins TRBV9 to TRBJ1-3, with 10 bases lining up with TRBD1. This CDR3 is 16 amino acids long. The junction had 7 bases not matched to a gene; V was cut back by 4 bases and J by 3 bases. Per germline, CDR1 SGDLS and CDR2 YYNGEE. CDR3 sequence (DNA): TGTGCCAGCAGCACGGGACAGGGGAAGGGTGGAAACACCATATATTTT. Residues: CASSTGQGKGGNTIYF.

Turning to this clone: At one end, the junction sequence differs from germline, possibly due to a read error. The chain carries TRBV6-2 or TRBV6-3 and TRBJ2-7; D gene unclear. CDR1 and CDR2 (germline): MNHEY, SVGEGT. CDR3 length: 12 residues. The CDR3 protein is CASSYAGSPSEF. The CDR3 bases are TGTGCCAGCAGTTACGCCGGAAGTCCCAGTGAGTTC.

V usage is TRBV7-9 and J usage is TRBJ1-2; TRBD1 matches at 8 bases. CDR1 SEHNR and CDR2 FQNEAQ come from the germline V gene (reference sequence). Trimming took 4 bases from V and 4 from J; bases not matched to a gene: 5. CDR3 length: 14 amino acids. The CDR3 nucleotides read TGTGCCAGCAGCTCCGAGACAGGGGTCTATGGCTACACCTTC. Its translation is CASSSETGVYGYTF.

The chain is built from TRBV4-3 and TRBJ2-2, with 10 bases that match TRBD2. The CDR3 has 16 residues. CDR1 and CDR2 from the germline V gene are LGHNA and YSLEER. V lost 5 bases to trimming and J lost 4 bases; unmatched junction nucleotides: 7. CDR3 in amino acids: CASSMEAGGSTGELFF. The DNA for the CDR3 is TGCGCCAGCAGCATGGAAGCGGGAGGGAGCACCGGGGAGCTGTTTTTT.

J is TRBJ1-4 and V is TRBV6-1, with D uncertain. Trimming removed 3 bases from V and 16 bases from J, with 18 bases in between. The CDR3 extends over 13 amino acids. From germline, CDR1 is MNHNS and CDR2 SASEGT. CDR3 residues: CASSETVLTTPFF. CDR3 in DNA: TGTGCCAGCAGTGAGACCGTGCTTACGACTCCGTTTTTT.

The chain carries TRBV7-2 and TRBJ2-3; D perhaps matches TRBD2 (6 bases). V lost 1 base, J lost 8 bases, and 10 bases lay in between. The germline V gene has CDR1 SGHTA and CDR2 FQGNSA. The CDR3 totals 13 residues. In nucleotides, the CDR3 is TGTGCCAGCAGCTTAGAGCGGCGGGGTACGCAGTATTTT. Its protein product is CASSLERRGTQYF.

The chain has TRBV28 and TRBJ1-2; D not resolved. Trimming took 3 bases from V and 6 from J, leaving 11 bases between them. Germline V CDR1 and CDR2: MDHEN, SYDVKM. The CDR3 has 13 amino acids. This chain's CDR3 is CASSFEFSDGYTF. The CDR3 coding sequence is TGTGCCAGCAGTTTCGAGTTTAGCGATGGCTACACCTTC.

This chain connects TRBV3-1 (or the pseudogene TRBV3-2) to TRBJ2-1; D gene ambiguous. The CDR3 extends over 11 amino acids. V lost 1 base and J lost 7, with 2 bases in between. The germline CDR1 and CDR2 sequences are LGHDT and YNNKEL (reference sequence). Here the CDR3 DNA reads TGTGCCAGCAGCCAAGGGAATGAGCAGTTCTTC. Translating gives CASSQGNEQFF.

Concerning this clone itself: Other DNA variants within this sample encode the same CDR3. This sequence joins TRBV19 and TRBJ1-1; 7 bases are shared with TRBD1. The V gene end was trimmed by 4 bases and the J gene end by 1 base; junction bases not matched to a gene: 6. The CDR3 contains 15 residues. The germline CDR1 and CDR2 sequences are LNHDA and SQIVND (reference sequence). This CDR3 is CASSTRQGANTEAFF. The CDR3 DNA reads as TGTGCCAGTAGTACCAGACAGGGTGCGAACACTGAAGCTTTCTTT.

The rearrangement uses TRBV2 and TRBJ2-7; perhaps TRBD1 as D (5 bases). The germline CDR1 and CDR2 sequences are SNHLY and FYNNEI. Trimming cost V 5 bases and J 0 bases, with 8 bases left between them. This CDR3 comprises 13 residues. CDR3 sequence reads: CASSLGHSYEQYF. The CDR3, as DNA: TGTGCCAGCAGTCTTGGACACTCCTACGAGCAGTACTTC.

This sequence joins TRBV25-1 and TRBJ2-7; D may be TRBD1 (6 bases). The V gene's germline CDR1 is MGHDK and CDR2 SYGVNS. V was shortened by 10 bases and J by 7 bases, with 20 bases between the two germline ends. The CDR3 is 13 amino acids. The CDR3 protein is CATSGQAGEEQYF. CDR3 DNA: TGTGCCACATCGGGACAAGCAGGGGAAGAGCAGTACTTC.

This clone was found a few times. The gene calls are TRBV6-2 or TRBV6-3 and TRBJ1-4; D unclear. Trimming cost V 5 bases and J 6 bases, with 10 bases left between them. Per the germline V gene, CDR1 is MNHEY and CDR2 is SVGEGT. There are 13 residues in the CDR3. CDR3 sequence reads: CASSPWLDEKLFF. The CDR3 DNA reads TGTGCCAGCAGTCCCTGGTTGGATGAAAAACTGTTTTTT.

This chain uses TRBV21-1 with TRBJ1-5; the tabulated D call, TRBD1, remains unverified against the DNA. TRBV21-1 is shown as a pseudogene. This CDR3 spans 13 amino acids. The chain's CDR3 is CASSLQGNQPQHF. The DNA for the CDR3 is TGTGCCAGCAGCCTACAGGGAAATCAGCCCCAGCATTTT.

This chain joins TRBV10-3 and TRBJ2-3, with a weak D call TRBD1 (5 bases). Germline loops: CDR1 ENHRY, CDR2 SYGVKD. CDR3 length equals 14 residues. The V and J ends lost 3 bases and 3 bases respectively, with 10 bases between them. This CDR3 is CAISDQGWTDTQYF. The CDR3 bases are TGTGCCATCAGTGATCAGGGATGGACAGATACGCAGTATTTT.

The gene calls are TRBV18 and TRBJ1-4, with D possibly being TRBD1 (6 bases). CDR1 is KGHSH, CDR2 LQKENI, per germline. V lost 6 bases and J 5 bases, leaving 16 bases between the germline ends. The CDR3 length is 15 residues. In DNA form, the CDR3 reads TGTGCCAGCTCTCTTGCGGGGGCGACCAATGAAAAACTGTTTTTT. This sequence encodes CASSLAGATNEKLFF.

This sequence joins TRBV6-6 and TRBJ1-2; perhaps TRBD1 as D (6 bases). The V gene's germline CDR1 is MNHNY and CDR2 SVGAGI (reference sequence). The V end lost 10 bases, the J end lost 2 bases, and 11 bases lay between the germline ends. CDR3 size: 12 residues. CDR3 region: CAIPTGNYGYTF. The CDR3 DNA reads as TGTGCCATCCCCACAGGGAACTATGGCTACACCTTC.

The chain has TRBV11-1 and TRBJ1-1; D remains ambiguous. The CDR3 covers 13 residues. Trimming removed 1 base from V and 5 bases from J, with 8 bases in between. Germline assignment: CDR1 SGHAT and CDR2 FQDESV (reference sequence). The CDR3 region is CASSLGRGTEAFF. CDR3 nucleotide sequence: TGTGCCAGCAGCTTAGGACGAGGAACTGAAGCTTTCTTT.

The V gene is TRBV6-6, the J gene TRBJ1-2, with TRBD1 matching over 8 bases. The CDR3 length is 15 residues. J gave up 6 bases and V 2 bases, and 8 bases lay outside the gene matches. The V gene's germline CDR1 is MNHNY and CDR2 SVGAGI (reference sequence). CDR3 region: CASSYPRGPGDGYTF. The CDR3 bases are TGTGCCAGCAGTTACCCCAGGGGGCCCGGGGATGGCTACACCTTC.

The V call is TRBV5-1, the J call TRBJ2-2; maybe TRBD1 (6 bases). CDR1 SGHRS and CDR2 YFSETQ come from the germline V gene. V was shortened by 6 bases and J by 7 bases, with 16 bases between the two germline ends. This CDR3 is 14 amino acids long. The CDR3 region has the DNA TGCGCCAGCACTGCGGACAGCTACTACGGGGAGCTGTTTTTT. It specifies CASTADSYYGELFF.

This clone was picked up one time. This chain uses TRBV6-5 with TRBJ1-3; 10 nucleotides line up with TRBD1. This CDR3 region has 14 residues. The germline V gene encodes CDR1 MNHEY and CDR2 SVGAGI. The V segment lost 4 bases and the J segment 5 bases; nucleotides outside the gene matches: 2. This CDR3 is CASSLGQGRNTIYF. As DNA, the CDR3 is TGTGCCAGCAGTTTGGGACAGGGGAGAAACACCATATATTTT.

The chain is built from TRBV30 and TRBJ1-1, with 7 bases that match TRBD1. The CDR3 has 18 residues. Germline-derived CDR1 and CDR2 are GTSNPN and SVGIG (reference sequence). Trimming cost V 3 bases and J 6 bases; bases outside gene matches: 22. CDR3 nucleotides: TGTGCCTGGAGCCGAGATTCGGATCTGCACAGGGGAAACTCTGAAGCTTTCTTT. It yields the protein CAWSRDSDLHRGNSEAFF.

The rearrangement links TRBV7-8 to TRBJ2-5; TRBD2 matches 14 bases. The CDR3 spans 16 residues. The V gene end was trimmed by 1 base and the J gene end by 7 bases; junction bases not matched to a gene: 5. Germline V lookup: CDR1 SGHVS, CDR2 FQNEAQ. The CDR3 DNA is TGTGCCAGCAGCTTAGTGACTAGCGGGAGGGCCGGGACCCAGTACTTC. Translated, it gives CASSLVTSGRAGTQYF.

The chain is built from TRBV28 and TRBJ1-5; D not certain. The V gene's germline CDR1 is MDHEN and CDR2 SYDVKM. With 8 bases removed from V and 6 bases from J, the gap between germline ends came to 8 bases. The CDR3 has 11 amino acids. The CDR3 DNA follows: TGTGCCAGCGGTAATTTTCAGCCCCAGCATTTT. Protein: CASGNFQPQHF.

The gene calls are TRBV9 and TRBJ2-2, with D possibly being TRBD2 (6 bases). The CDR3 is made up of 16 amino acids. V lost 4 bases and J lost 1, with 14 bases in between. Germline V gives CDR1 SGDLS, CDR2 YYNGEE. CDR3 region: CASSIRGSGNTGELFF. CDR3 bases: TGTGCCAGCAGCATCCGCGGTAGCGGGAACACCGGGGAGCTGTTTTTT.

V gene TRBV6-5 combines with J gene TRBJ2-7; 10 positions match TRBD1. Trimming cost V 6 bases and J 4 bases; bases outside gene matches: 9. Germline loops: CDR1 MNHEY, CDR2 SVGAGI. The CDR3 consists of 15 residues. CDR3: CASSAGTGVLYEQYF. As DNA, the CDR3 is TGTGCCAGCAGCGCAGGGACAGGGGTTCTTTACGAGCAGTACTTC.

A note on this clone: At the DNA level, this CDR3 is encoded by other sequences in the same sample as well. The rearrangement uses TRBV5-1 and TRBJ2-3; the D is unclear. The germline CDR1 and CDR2 sequences are SGHRS and YFSETQ. V was trimmed by 0 bases and J by 0 bases, leaving 5 bases between them. This CDR3 has 14 amino acids. CDR3 sequence (DNA): TGCGCCAGCAGCTTGGGTGATAGCACAGATACGCAGTATTTT. It translates to CASSLGDSTDTQYF.

The V and J genes are TRBV4-3 and TRBJ2-7, with 10 bases aligning to TRBD2. This CDR3 comprises 15 residues. The junction had 10 bases not matched to a gene; V was cut back by 5 bases and J by 6 bases. Germline values: CDR1 LGHNA, CDR2 YSLEER. CDR3 region: CASSARLAGATEQYF. CDR3 sequence (DNA): TGCGCCAGCAGCGCACGCCTAGCGGGAGCCACCGAGCAGTACTTC.

This clone occurred once. The sample contains more than one DNA sequence encoding this CDR3. J is TRBJ1-2 and V is TRBV18; a possible D gene is TRBD1 (6 bases). The V and J ends lost 3 bases and 2 bases respectively, with 7 bases between them. Germline loops: CDR1 KGHSH, CDR2 LQKENI. CDR3 length: 13 residues. CDR3 protein: CASSPDSNYGYTF. The DNA of the CDR3 is TGTGCCAGCTCACCGGACAGCAACTATGGCTACACCTTC.